The entry below describes one T cell receptor beta chain. As yet, its antigen is unknown. This sample is part of a study of T cells in Graves' hyperthyroidism and ophthalmopathy. Study-wide findings and caveats: Expanded thyroid clonotypes (above 0.001) were mostly also found in blood.

From RNA transcripts, TCR beta CDR3 regions were amplified. Carried out on the TCR CDR3, a first-round RT-PCR used the HTBI primer set. TCRdb re-derived calls from the multiplex PCR reads in MiXCR, one entry per CDR3 protein. The sample shows more than 500,000 distinct CDR3 sequences, 15% to 20% of them seen only once. CDR1 SGHAT and CDR2 FQNNGV come from the germline V gene. Trimming stripped 4 bases from V and 4 bases from J, with 7 bases between. The CDR3 runs 12 residues. The chain is built from TRBV11-2 and TRBJ1-2; D uncertain. Sequenced sample: blood. The TCR originated in a woman aged 25 to 39 with Graves' ophthalmopathy. The CDR3 region is CASSSSLYGYTF. The CDR3 DNA reads TGTGCCAGCAGCTCAAGTCTCTATGGCTACACCTTC.